This TCR beta chain was observed in a study of T-cell reconstitution after alpha-beta-depleted transplantation in children. Overall study findings and caveats: Reportedly, alpha-beta T cells present about two months post-transplant originated from several hundred expanded clones of graft origin.

Unique molecular identifiers were used to barcode this TCRbeta library. TCRdb redid the calling of the PCR reads with MiXCR, one entry per CDR3 protein. In the table there are 750,000 to 950,000 distinct CDR3 sequences, roughly 16% of which are singletons. This clonotype turned up a few times. Its antigen is unknown. Between the trimmed V and J ends, which lost 4 bases and 2 bases, there was a span of 18 bases. Germline V gene sequence: CDR1 SGHAT, CDR2 FQNNGV. CDR3 length: 17 amino acids. The sample in question was PBMCs, mostly from graft donor cells, obtained 360 days after TCRalphabeta/CD19-depleted stem cell transplant. V usage is TRBV11-2 and J usage is TRBJ1-3, with D hard to call. This TCR came from a male patient younger than 18 who had a stem cell transplant for acute lymphoblastic leukemia, so the T cells may come from the graft donor. The CDR3 coding sequence is TGTGCCAGCAGCTCTGTCCGGGGAGTAGGGACTGGAAACACCATATATTTT. Its protein product is CASSSVRGVGTGNTIYF. Filled out from reference TRBV11-2 and TRBJ1-3, the complete variable domain reads EAGVAQSPRYKIIEKRQSVAFWCNPISGHATLYWYQQILGQGPKLLIQFQNNGVVDDSQLPKDRFSAERLKGVDSTLKIQPAKLEDSAVYLCASSSVRGVGTGNTIYFGEGSWLTVV.